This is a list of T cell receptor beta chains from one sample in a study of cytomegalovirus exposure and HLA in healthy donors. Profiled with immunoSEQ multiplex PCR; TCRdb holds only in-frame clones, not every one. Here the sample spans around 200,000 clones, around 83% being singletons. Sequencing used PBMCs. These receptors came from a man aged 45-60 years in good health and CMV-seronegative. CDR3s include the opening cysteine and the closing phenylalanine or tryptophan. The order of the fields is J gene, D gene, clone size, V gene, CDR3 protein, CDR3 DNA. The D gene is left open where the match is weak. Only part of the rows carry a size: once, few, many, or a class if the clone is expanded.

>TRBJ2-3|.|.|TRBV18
CASSPSGYGSDTQYF
TGTGCCAGCTCACCATCGGGGTACGGATCAGATACGCAGTATTTT
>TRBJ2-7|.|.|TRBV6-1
CASSVAEHYEQYF
TGTGCCAGCAGTGTCGCGGAGCACTACGAGCAGTACTTC
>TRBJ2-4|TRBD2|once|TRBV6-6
CASSPHAGVPIQYF
TGTGCCAGCAGTCCCCATGCGGGAGTTCCCATTCAGTACTTC
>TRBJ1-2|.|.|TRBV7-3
CASSLTGSNYGYTF
TGTGCCAGCAGCTTAACGGGCAGTAACTATGGCTACACCTTC
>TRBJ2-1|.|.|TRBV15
CATSPLKGPNEQFF
TGTGCCACCAGCCCCTTAAAGGGGCCCAATGAGCAGTTCTTC
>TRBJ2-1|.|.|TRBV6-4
CASRGHGANNEQFF
TGTGCCAGCAGAGGACACGGAGCTAACAATGAGCAGTTCTTC
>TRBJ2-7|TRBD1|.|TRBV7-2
CASSPQPGQGHEQYF
TGTGCCAGCAGCCCCCAACCGGGACAGGGCCACGAGCAGTACTTC
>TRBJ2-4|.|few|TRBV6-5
CASQANDIQYF
TGTGCCAGTCAAGCTAATGACATTCAGTACTTC
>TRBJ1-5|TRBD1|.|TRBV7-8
CASSPRTGGGLDQPQHF
TGTGCCAGCAGCCCACGGACAGGGGGCGGATTAGATCAGCCCCAGCATTTT
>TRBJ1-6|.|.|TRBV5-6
CASSLVGGRHGNSPLHF
TGTGCCAGCAGCTTGGTCGGGGGGCGACATGGTAATTCACCCCTCCACTTT
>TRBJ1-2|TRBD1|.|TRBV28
CAIVRGQGRGYTF
TGTGCCATCGTCCGCGGACAGGGCCGTGGCTACACCTTC
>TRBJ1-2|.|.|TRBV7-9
CASSLAARPGGYTF
TGTGCCAGCAGCTTAGCCGCCAGGCCTGGCGGCTACACCTTC
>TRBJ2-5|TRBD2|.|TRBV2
CASSGATSGGSRETQYF
TGTGCCAGCAGTGGGGCGACTAGCGGGGGGTCGAGAGAGACCCAGTACTTC
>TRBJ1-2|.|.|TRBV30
CAWTLQGRTDGYTF
TGTGCCTGGACCTTACAGGGTCGTACGGATGGCTACACCTTC
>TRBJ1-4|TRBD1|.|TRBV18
CASSPRDSENEKLFF
TGTGCCAGCTCACCCCGGGACAGTGAGAATGAAAAACTGTTTTTT
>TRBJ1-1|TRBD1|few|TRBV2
CASRLGTGGTEAFF
TGTGCCAGCAGATTGGGGACAGGAGGTACTGAAGCTTTCTTT
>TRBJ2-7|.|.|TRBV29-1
CSVVPSMGYEQYF
TGCAGCGTTGTGCCTAGCATGGGTTACGAGCAGTACTTC
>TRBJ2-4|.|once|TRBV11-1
CASSLIAGPNRKLYF
TGTGCCAGCAGCTTAATCGCAGGGCCCAACCGGAAGCTGTACTTC
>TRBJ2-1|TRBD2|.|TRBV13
CASSPPGTSGLDEQFF
TGTGCCAGCAGCCCTCCGGGGACTAGCGGCCTTGATGAGCAGTTCTTC
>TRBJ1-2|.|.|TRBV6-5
CASSEDFSYTF
TGTGCCAGCAGTGAAGACTTCAGCTACACCTTC
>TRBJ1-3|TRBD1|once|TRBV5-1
CASSHDRGQGNTIYF
TGCGCCAGCAGCCACGACAGGGGGCAAGGAAACACCATATATTTT
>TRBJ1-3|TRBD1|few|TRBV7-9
CASDRGPGNTIYF
TGTGCCTCCGACAGGGGGCCAGGAAACACCATATATTTT
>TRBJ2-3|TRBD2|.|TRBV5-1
CASSLGSSGADTQYF
TGCGCCAGCAGCTTGGGGTCTAGCGGGGCAGATACGCAGTATTTT
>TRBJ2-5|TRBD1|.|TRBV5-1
CASSLIFRGQGVKETQYF
TGCGCCAGCAGTCTGATATTCCGGGGACAGGGTGTGAAAGAGACCCAGTACTTC
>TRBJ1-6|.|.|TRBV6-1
CASSEAATASSYNSPLHF
TGTGCCAGCAGTGAAGCGGCGACAGCCAGCTCCTATAATTCACCCCTCCACTTT
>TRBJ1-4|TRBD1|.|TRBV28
CASSRDRAPTNEKLFF
TGTGCCAGCAGTAGGGACAGGGCGCCAACTAATGAAAAACTGTTTTTT
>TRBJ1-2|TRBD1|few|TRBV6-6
CASSYRGTDYGYTF
TGTGCCAGCAGTTACCGGGGGACAGACTATGGCTACACCTTC
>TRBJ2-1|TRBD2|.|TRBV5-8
CASSLGLAGRNEQFF
TGTGCCAGCAGCTTGGGACTAGCGGGACGGAATGAGCAGTTCTTC
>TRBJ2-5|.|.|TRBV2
CATTQASQETQYF
TGTGCCACAACCCAGGCCTCTCAAGAGACCCAGTACTTC
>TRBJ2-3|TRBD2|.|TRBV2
CASSKSGRATDTQYF
TGTGCCAGCAGCAAGAGCGGGAGGGCCACAGATACGCAGTATTTT
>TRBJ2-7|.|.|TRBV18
CASSPWRNSYEQYF
TGTGCCAGCTCACCTTGGAGGAACTCCTACGAGCAGTACTTC
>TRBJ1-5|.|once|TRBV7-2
CASSYKGVSGAFSNQPQHF
TGTGCCAGCAGCTATAAGGGTGTGTCAGGGGCCTTTAGCAATCAGCCCCAGCATTTT
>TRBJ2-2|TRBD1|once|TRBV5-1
CASTRGDRDTGELFF
TGCGCCAGCACCCGTGGGGACAGAGACACCGGGGAGCTGTTTTTT
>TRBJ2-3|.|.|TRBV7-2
CASSRPLQAAFLTDTQYF
TGTGCCAGCAGCCGCCCGCTCCAGGCAGCCTTTTTAACAGATACGCAGTATTTT
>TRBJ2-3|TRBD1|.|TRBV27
CASSFDRGEDTQYF
TGTGCCAGCAGTTTCGACAGGGGAGAAGATACGCAGTATTTT
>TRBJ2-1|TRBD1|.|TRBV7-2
CASSSGTGMVNRLNEQFF
TGTGCCAGCAGCTCCGGGACAGGGATGGTAAATCGGTTGAATGAGCAGTTCTTC
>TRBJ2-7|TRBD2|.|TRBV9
CASSPSAGGVSEQYF
TGTGCCAGCAGCCCCTCGGCGGGGGGGGTTTCCGAGCAGTACTTC
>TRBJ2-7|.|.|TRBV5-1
CASSTTGTPEYEQYF
TGCGCCAGCAGCACCACCGGAACACCGGAGTACGAGCAGTACTTC
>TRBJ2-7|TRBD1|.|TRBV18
CASSPSTGGYEQYF
TGTGCCAGCTCACCATCTACAGGGGGCTACGAGCAGTACTTC
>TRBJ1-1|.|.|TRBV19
CASSIGGRAEAFF
TGTGCCAGTAGTATAGGAGGGAGGGCGGAAGCTTTCTTT
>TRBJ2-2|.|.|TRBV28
CASSLVPDGDGELFF
TGTGCCAGCAGTCTAGTCCCGGACGGGGACGGGGAGCTGTTTTTT
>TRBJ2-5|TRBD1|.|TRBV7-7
CASSDRTGGKTQYF
TGTGCTAGCAGCGACAGGACAGGGGGAAAGACCCAGTACTTC
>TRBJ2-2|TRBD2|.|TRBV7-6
CASSPGLANTGELFF
TGTGCCAGCAGCCCTGGACTAGCGAACACCGGGGAGCTGTTTTTT
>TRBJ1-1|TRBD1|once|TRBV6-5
CASRRTGFNTEAFF
TGTGCCAGCAGGCGGACAGGGTTTAACACTGAAGCTTTCTTT
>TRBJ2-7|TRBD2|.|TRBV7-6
CASQLGGETYEQYF
TGTGCCAGCCAGCTGGGGGGGGAGACCTACGAGCAGTACTTC
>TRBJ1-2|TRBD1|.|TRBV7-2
CASSPRTGFGYGYTF
TGTGCCAGCAGCCCACGGACAGGATTTGGCTATGGCTACACCTTC
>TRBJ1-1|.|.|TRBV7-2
CASSFPPPPNTEAFF
TGTGCCAGCAGCTTTCCCCCTCCTCCGAACACTGAAGCTTTCTTT
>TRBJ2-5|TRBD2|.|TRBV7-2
CASSPPSGETQYF
TGTGCCAGCAGTCCCCCTAGCGGGGAGACCCAGTACTTC
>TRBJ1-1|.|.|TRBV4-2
CASSTGLFDTEAFF
TGTGCCAGCAGCACGGGACTCTTTGACACTGAAGCTTTCTTT
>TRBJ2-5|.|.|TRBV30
CAWSGGLQETQYF
TGTGCCTGGAGTGGAGGGCTCCAAGAGACCCAGTACTTC
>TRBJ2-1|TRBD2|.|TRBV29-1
CSVEDLTSGRGEQFF
TGCAGCGTTGAAGACCTAACTAGCGGGAGAGGTGAGCAGTTCTTC
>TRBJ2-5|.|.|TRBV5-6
CASSFTGQETQYF
TGTGCCAGCAGCTTTACAGGGCAAGAGACCCAGTACTTC
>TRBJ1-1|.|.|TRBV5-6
CASSLAGDRPGGEAFF
TGTGCCAGCAGCTTGGCCGGAGACAGGCCGGGAGGTGAAGCTTTCTTT
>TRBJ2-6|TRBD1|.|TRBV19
CASSKTTGAGANVLTF
TGTGCCAGTAGTAAAACGACAGGGGCTGGGGCCAACGTCCTGACTTTC
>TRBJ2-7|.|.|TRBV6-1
CASTAGRNRYEQYF
TGTGCCAGCACCGCGGGACGGAACCGCTACGAGCAGTACTTC